These 14 T cell receptor beta chains originate from one sample sequenced in a study of control samples from healthy donors and cancer patients. Clones were read by immunoSEQ multiplex PCR, and TCRdb kept only the in-frame ones, dropping some. The sample has 120,000 or so clones; over 75% are singletons. Sequenced sample: blood. These receptors came from a man aged 55-75 years in good health.

This clone showed up just a few times. The rearrangement uses TRBV5-6 and TRBJ2-7; unclear D gene. Looked up from germline, CDR1 is SGHDT and CDR2 is YYEEEE. The V and J ends lost 4 bases and 2 bases respectively, with 16 bases between them. This CDR3 comprises 15 residues. The chain's CDR3 is CASSRDRANAYEQYF. The CDR3 DNA is TGTGCCAGCAGCCGTGACCGGGCCAATGCCTACGAGCAGTACTTC.

This chain links TRBV19 with TRBJ1-2; weak D call: TRBD1 (5 bases). The CDR3 totals 14 residues. The germline V and J ends were trimmed by 5 bases and 6 bases, with 16 bases remaining between them. The V gene's germline CDR1 is LNHDA and CDR2 SQIVND (reference sequence). CDR3 region: CASSPWGDPNGYTF. The CDR3 DNA follows: TGTGCCAGTAGTCCTTGGGGGGACCCTAATGGCTACACCTTC.

The chain employs TRBV27 and TRBJ2-1, with D unclear. The ends were cut back, 5 bases at V and 2 bases at J, with 13 bases in the middle. The CDR3 runs 15 residues. The germline CDR1 and CDR2 sequences are MNHEY and SMNVEV (reference sequence). The CDR3: CASSTPQSPYNEQFF. In DNA, the CDR3 is TGTGCCAGCAGTACCCCCCAGAGCCCCTACAATGAGCAGTTCTTC.

The chain recombines TRBV29-1 with TRBJ1-2; D call uncertain. CDR1 SQVTM and CDR2 ANQGSEA come from the germline V gene. The CDR3 is made up of 12 amino acids. Trimming took 4 bases from V and 3 from J, leaving 9 bases between them. CDR3: CSVGDVDYGYTF. The CDR3 nucleotides read TGCAGCGTTGGAGACGTAGACTATGGCTACACCTTC.

This chain joins TRBV19 and TRBJ2-2, with TRBD1 identical over 7 bases. CDR1 is LNHDA and CDR2 is SQIVND in the germline V gene (reference sequence). V lost 6 bases to trimming and J lost 0 bases; unmatched junction nucleotides: 4. The CDR3 is 15 amino acids. CDR3 DNA sequence: TGTGCCAGTAGCCGGGGACAGTCGAACACCGGGGAGCTGTTTTTT. It translates to CASSRGQSNTGELFF.

This chain joins TRBV28 and TRBJ1-1, with a possible D match to TRBD1 (6 bases). From germline, CDR1 is MDHEN and CDR2 SYDVKM. The length of the CDR3 is 14 residues. V dropped 3 bases and J dropped 3 bases, with 11 bases sitting between them. The CDR3 bases are TGTGCCAGCAGTTTTAGGGGGAGGCACACTGAAGCTTTCTTT. Its protein is CASSFRGRHTEAFF.

The V call is TRBV12-3 or TRBV12-4, the J call TRBJ1-1; TRBD1 is a possible D gene (5 bases). The CDR3 runs to 13 residues. Trimming took off 1 base at V and 7 bases at J, with 10 bases between the two ends. CDR3 sequence (DNA): TGTGCCAGCAGTTTAGGTGGCAGGGTTGAAGCTTTCTTT. This translates into CASSLGGRVEAFF.

Written as DNA, the CDR3 is TGTGCCAGTAGGCTTGGGACAGGGGGCATGAGGAACATTCAGTACTTC. This gives the protein CASRLGTGGMRNIQYF. V and J are TRBV19 and TRBJ2-4, with 12 nucleotides matching TRBD1. The V and J ends lost 6 bases and 7 bases, in that order; junction bases with no gene match: 10. The germline CDR1 and CDR2 sequences are LNHDA and SQIVND (reference sequence). The CDR3 is 16 amino acids. The full variable domain, in which reference TRBV19 and TRBJ2-4 provide the parts outside the CDR3, is DGGITQSPKYLFRKEGQNVTLSCEQNLNHDAMYWYRQDPGQGLRLIYYSQIVNDFQKGDIAEGYSVSREKKESFPLTVTSAQKNPTAFYLCASRLGTGGMRNIQYFGAGTRLSVL.

The chain uses TRBV18 and TRBJ2-1; unclear D gene. The germline CDR1 and CDR2 sequences are KGHSH and LQKENI. Between the trimmed V and J ends, which lost 2 bases and 4 bases, there was a span of 12 bases. There are 15 residues in the CDR3. For the CDR3, the DNA is TGTGCCAGCTCACCATCACTGAATGGGTACAATGAGCAGTTCTTC. Translating gives CASSPSLNGYNEQFF.

CDR3 protein: CASSPREADTQYF. The CDR3 DNA follows: TGTGCCAGCTCACCACGTGAGGCAGATACGCAGTATTTT. The J gene is TRBJ2-3, the V gene TRBV18; D is ambiguous. The CDR3 has 13 residues. Trimming shortened V by 1 base and J by 4 bases, and 6 bases separated the two germline ends. CDR1 and CDR2 (germline): KGHSH, LQKENI.

The chain combines TRBV28 with TRBJ1-5, with D unresolved. Trimming took off 5 bases at V and 4 bases at J, with 15 bases between the two ends. Germline V gives CDR1 MDHEN, CDR2 SYDVKM. The CDR3 sequence is 15 residues long. Here the CDR3 DNA reads TGTGCCAGCAGTCCCACTCATGGACGGAATCAGCCCCAGCATTTT. As protein: CASSPTHGRNQPQHF.

This clone was detected once. This chain connects TRBV4-1 to TRBJ2-3; 8 nucleotides agree with TRBD2. The germline gives CDR1 MGHRA, CDR2 YSYEKL. V lost 1 base and J lost 3; bases outside the gene matches: 3. CDR3 length equals 15 residues. Here the CDR3 reads CASSQVQRGTDTQYF. DNA of the CDR3: TGCGCCAGCAGCCAAGTCCAGCGGGGGACAGATACGCAGTATTTT.

This clone was seen more than once but under ten times. The CDR3 region is CAIREAPSGMNTEAFF. In DNA form, the CDR3 reads TGTGCCATCCGCGAGGCCCCCTCCGGCATGAACACTGAAGCTTTCTTT. The chain is built from TRBV10-3 and TRBJ1-1; D unresolved. Germline V CDR1 and CDR2: ENHRY, SYGVKD. This CDR3 spans 16 amino acids. Between the trimmed V and J ends, which lost 8 bases and 0 bases, there was a span of 19 bases.

The rearrangement links TRBV28 to TRBJ2-5, with D possibly being TRBD1 (5 bases). The germline V and J ends were trimmed by 7 bases and 0 bases, with 12 bases remaining between them. CDR1 is MDHEN, CDR2 SYDVKM, per germline. This CDR3 region has 14 residues. CDR3 coding DNA: TGTGCCAGCACCCAGACAGTTAACCAAGAGACCCAGTACTTC. Encoded protein: CASTQTVNQETQYF. Full variable domain (outside the CDR3, taken from reference TRBV28 and TRBJ2-5): DVKVTQSSRYLVKRTGEKVFLECVQDMDHENMFWYRQDPGLGLRLIYFSYDVKMKEKGDIPEGYSVSREKKERFSLILESASTNQTSMYLCASTQTVNQETQYFGPGTRLLVL.